The clone carrying this T cell receptor beta chain was detected ten times or more. Its matching antigen is unknown. Germline values: CDR1 DFQATT, CDR2 SNEGSKA (reference sequence). The CDR3 length is 15 residues. Trimming at V came to 8 bases and at J to 8 bases, leaving 15 bases not matched to a gene. These data originate in a study of T-cell reconstitution after alpha-beta-depleted transplantation in children. Study-level points and caveats: The high TCRbeta diversity at day 60 in some patients came from surviving recipient T cells and thymic progenitors.

The TCRbeta library was prepared with unique molecular identifiers. TCRdb used MiXCR to reprocess the PCR reads, holding one entry per CDR3 protein. The sample shows approximately 290,000 distinct CDR3 sequences, approximately 10% of them seen only once. Material: peripheral blood, obtained 180 days after TCRalphabeta/CD19-depleted stem cell transplant. The chain combines TRBV20-1 with TRBJ2-1, with 10 positions matching TRBD2. The receptor was derived from a male patient aged 2 to 10 who had a stem cell transplant for chronic granulomatous disease, so the T cells may come from the graft donor. CDR3: CSRQTLAGVVDEQFF. In nucleotides, the CDR3 is TGCAGTCGACAAACGCTAGCGGGAGTCGTCGATGAGCAGTTCTTC.